This TCR beta chain is drawn from a study of vaccination effects on CD4 cells after COVID-19. General study results and limits: Clones from infection and from vaccination both contracted markedly late after vaccination.

The assay was immunoSEQ multiplex PCR, and TCRdb's table has in-frame clones only and misses some. The sample contains about 14,000 clones, about 72% of which appear only once. Viral peptide pools were used in the ViraFEST assay to expand antigen-specific CD4+ T cells, and sequencing came afterward. Subsequent to roughly 10 days of culture, CD4+ T cells were isolated. Either the mRNA-1273 or the BNT162b2 vaccine was given to participants as two doses. Vaccinees lacked prior SARS-CoV-2 infection and tested negative for nucleocapsid antibodies. Each well held 1.5 million to 2 million PBMC cultured with around 9 ug/ml peptides and 9.5 to 10 IU/ml IL-2. Germline CDR1 reads GTSNPN; CDR2 reads SVGIG (reference sequence). This CDR3 comprises 13 residues. The germline V and J ends were trimmed by 1 base and 0 bases, with 6 bases remaining between them. Regarding this clone: Its antigen is unknown.

This chain connects TRBV30 to TRBJ1-2, with D possibly being TRBD1 (6 bases). This specimen was CD4+ T cells from PBMCs cultured with SARS-CoV-2 spike peptides, taken after COVID-19 vaccination. The receptor was derived from a human donor who received a COVID-19 vaccine. The CDR3 bases are TGTGCCTGGAGTGGGACAGCTAACTATGGCTACACCTTC. This codes for CAWSGTANYGYTF.